Below are 5 T cell receptor beta chains sequenced from a single sample in a study of neurological immune-mediated disorders. TCRdb reanalysed the 5' RACE reads using MiXCR and keeps one entry per CDR3 protein. The sample comprises 35,000 to 50,000 distinct CDR3 sequences, 2.5% of which are singletons, and 2% to 3% rests with the top ten. Sequencing input: PBMCs. Receptors were obtained from a man aged 50 or older with multiple sclerosis.

Notes on this clonotype: The CDR3 end shows no conserved phenylalanine or tryptophan, and so a read error is likely. The chain links TRBV12-3 or TRBV12-4 to TRBJ1-2, with D possibly being TRBD1 (6 bases). The CDR3 consists of 14 residues. The V end was cut by 6 bases, the J end by 1 base, with 12 bases between. In DNA form, the CDR3 reads TGTGCCAGCAGACAACAGGGCCGTAACTATGGCTACACCAAC. It yields the protein CASRQQGRNYGYTN.

This clonotype was recorded at least ten times. The V gene is TRBV29-1, the J gene TRBJ1-1; D is ambiguous. From germline, CDR1 is SQVTM and CDR2 ANQGSEA. The CDR3 runs to 14 residues. With 3 bases removed from V and 2 bases from J, the gap between germline ends came to 13 bases. The CDR3 region has the DNA TGCAGCGTTGAGGTATTGGGATCAAACACTGAAGCTTTCTTT. Its translation: CSVEVLGSNTEAFF.

This clonotype was observed a handful of times. A read error may explain this, as a much larger clone is one base away. This rearrangement joins TRBV20-1 to TRBJ1-1, with TRBD1 identical over 7 bases. The V gene's germline CDR1 is DFQATT and CDR2 SNEGSKA (reference sequence). The CDR3 runs 14 residues. V lost 5 bases and J lost 4; bases outside the gene matches: 10. CDR3 sequence: CSADKGAMGTEAFF. CDR3 sequence (DNA): TGCAGTGCTGATAAGGGGGCCATGGGCACTGAAGCTTTCTTT.

This clonotype was picked up many times. CDR3 protein: CASSPGTGYQEETQYF. CDR3 nucleotides: TGTGCCAGCAGCCCGGGGACAGGGTACCAGGAAGAGACCCAGTACTTC. The chain is built from TRBV5-8 and TRBJ2-5; the match to TRBD1 covers 9 bases. The CDR3 extends over 16 amino acids. J gave up 3 bases and V 4 bases, and 10 bases lay outside the gene matches. The V gene's germline CDR1 is SGHTS and CDR2 YDEGEE.

Many counts were recorded for this clonotype. J is TRBJ1-5 and V is TRBV15; TRBD1 matches 8 bases. The CDR3 is 19 amino acids. V lost 0 bases to trimming and J lost 0 bases; unmatched junction nucleotides: 10. Germline V gene data show CDR1 as LNHNV and CDR2 as YYDKDF (reference sequence). In DNA form, the CDR3 reads TGTGCCACCAGCAGAGATAGCGGACAGGGAGTATATAGCAATCAGCCCCAGCATTTT. It codes for CATSRDSGQGVYSNQPQHF.